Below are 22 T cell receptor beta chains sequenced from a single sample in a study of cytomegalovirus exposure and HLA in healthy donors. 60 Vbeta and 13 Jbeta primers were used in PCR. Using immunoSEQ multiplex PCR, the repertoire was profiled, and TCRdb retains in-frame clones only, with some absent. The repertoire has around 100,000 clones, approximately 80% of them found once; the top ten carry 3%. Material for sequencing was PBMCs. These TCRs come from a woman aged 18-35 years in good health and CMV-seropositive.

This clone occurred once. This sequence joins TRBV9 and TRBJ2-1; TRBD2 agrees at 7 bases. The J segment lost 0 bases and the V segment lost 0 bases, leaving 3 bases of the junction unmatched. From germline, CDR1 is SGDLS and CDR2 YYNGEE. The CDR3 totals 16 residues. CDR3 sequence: CASSVGGTTSYNEQFF. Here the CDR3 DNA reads TGTGCCAGCAGCGTAGGAGGGACTACCTCCTACAATGAGCAGTTCTTC.

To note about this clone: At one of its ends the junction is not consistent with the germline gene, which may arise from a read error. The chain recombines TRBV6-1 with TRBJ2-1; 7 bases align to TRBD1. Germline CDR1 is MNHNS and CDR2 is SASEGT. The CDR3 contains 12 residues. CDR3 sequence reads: CASSEFRGGEIF. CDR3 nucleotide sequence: TGTGCCAGCAGTGAATTCCGAGGGGGCGAGATCTTC.

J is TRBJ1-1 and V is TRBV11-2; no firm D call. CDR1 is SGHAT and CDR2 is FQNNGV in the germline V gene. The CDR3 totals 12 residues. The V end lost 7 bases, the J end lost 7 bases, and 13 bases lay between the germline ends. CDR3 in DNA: TGTGCCAGCACCCGTGGGCGGGGTGAAGCTTTCTTT. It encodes CASTRGRGEAFF.

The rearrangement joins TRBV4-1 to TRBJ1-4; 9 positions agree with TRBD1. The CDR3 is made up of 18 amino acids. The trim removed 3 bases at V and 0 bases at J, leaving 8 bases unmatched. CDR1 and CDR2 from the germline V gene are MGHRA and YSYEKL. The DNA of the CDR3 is TGCGCCAGCAGCCATCAGAAGGGACAGGGCACAACTAATGAAAAACTGTTTTTT. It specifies CASSHQKGQGTTNEKLFF.

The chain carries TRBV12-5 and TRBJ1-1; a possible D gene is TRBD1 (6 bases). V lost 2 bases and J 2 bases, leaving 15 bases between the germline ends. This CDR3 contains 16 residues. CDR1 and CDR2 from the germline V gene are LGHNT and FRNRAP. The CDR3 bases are TGTGCTAGTGGTTTGCTTAATACAGGGTCTAACACTGAAGCTTTCTTT. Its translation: CASGLLNTGSNTEAFF.

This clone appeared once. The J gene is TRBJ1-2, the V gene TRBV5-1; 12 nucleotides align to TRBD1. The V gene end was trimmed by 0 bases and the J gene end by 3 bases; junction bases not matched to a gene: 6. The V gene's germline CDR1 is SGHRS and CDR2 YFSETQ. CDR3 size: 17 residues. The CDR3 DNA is TGCGCCAGCAGCTTGGCCCTGGGACAGGGGGCTCACTATGGCTACACCTTC. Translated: CASSLALGQGAHYGYTF. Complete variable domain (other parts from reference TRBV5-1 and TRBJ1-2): KAGVTQTPRYLIKTRGQQVTLSCSPISGHRSVSWYQQTPGQGLQFLFEYFSETQRNKGNFPGRFSGRQFSNSRSEMNVSTLELGDSALYLCASSLALGQGAHYGYTFGSGTRLTVV.

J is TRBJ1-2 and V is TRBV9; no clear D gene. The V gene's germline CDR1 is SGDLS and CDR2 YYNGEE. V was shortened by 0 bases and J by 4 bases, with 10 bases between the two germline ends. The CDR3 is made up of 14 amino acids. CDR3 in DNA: TGTGCCAGCAGCGTAGTCGGAACAGCCTATGGCTACACCTTC. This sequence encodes CASSVVGTAYGYTF.

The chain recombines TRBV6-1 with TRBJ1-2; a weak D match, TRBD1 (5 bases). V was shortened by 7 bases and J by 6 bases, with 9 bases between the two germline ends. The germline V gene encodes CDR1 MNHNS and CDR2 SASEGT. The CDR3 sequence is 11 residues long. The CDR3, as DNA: TGTGCCAGCAAGGAGGGGAATGGCTACACCTTC. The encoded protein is CASKEGNGYTF.

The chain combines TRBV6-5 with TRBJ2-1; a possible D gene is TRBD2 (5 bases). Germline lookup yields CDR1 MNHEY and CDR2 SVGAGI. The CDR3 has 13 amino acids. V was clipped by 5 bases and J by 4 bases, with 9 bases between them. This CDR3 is CASSLGLYNEQFF. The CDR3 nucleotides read TGTGCCAGCAGTCTAGGACTTTACAATGAGCAGTTCTTC.

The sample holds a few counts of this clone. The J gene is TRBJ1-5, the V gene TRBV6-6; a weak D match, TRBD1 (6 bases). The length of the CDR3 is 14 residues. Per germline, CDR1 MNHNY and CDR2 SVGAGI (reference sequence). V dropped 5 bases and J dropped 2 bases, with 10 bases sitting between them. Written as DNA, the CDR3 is TGTGCCAGCAGTAGAAAGGGGGGCAATCAGCCCCAGCATTTT. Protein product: CASSRKGGNQPQHF.

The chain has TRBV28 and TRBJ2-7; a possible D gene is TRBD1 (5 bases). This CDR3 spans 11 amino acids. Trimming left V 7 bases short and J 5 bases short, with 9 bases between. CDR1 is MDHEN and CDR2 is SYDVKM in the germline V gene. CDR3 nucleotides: TGTGCCAGCACCGACAGCCACGAGCAGTACTTC. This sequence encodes CASTDSHEQYF.

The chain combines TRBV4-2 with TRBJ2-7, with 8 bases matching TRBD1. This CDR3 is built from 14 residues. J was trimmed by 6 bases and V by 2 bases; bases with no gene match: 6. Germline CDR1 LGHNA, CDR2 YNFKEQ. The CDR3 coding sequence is TGTGCCAGCAGCCAAAGGGGGACAGGTGGCGAGCAGTACTTC. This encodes CASSQRGTGGEQYF.

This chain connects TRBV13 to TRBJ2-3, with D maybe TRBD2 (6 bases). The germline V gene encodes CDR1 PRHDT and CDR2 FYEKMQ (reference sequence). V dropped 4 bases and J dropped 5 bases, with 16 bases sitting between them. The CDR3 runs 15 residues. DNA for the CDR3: TGTGCCAGCAGCTCCGGAGGGCAGGTAGTAGATACGCAGTATTTT. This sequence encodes CASSSGGQVVDTQYF.

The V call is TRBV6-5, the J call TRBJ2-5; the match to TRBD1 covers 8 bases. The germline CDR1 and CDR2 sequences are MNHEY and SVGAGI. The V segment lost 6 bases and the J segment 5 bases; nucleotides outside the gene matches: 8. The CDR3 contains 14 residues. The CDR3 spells CASRNDRGGETQYF. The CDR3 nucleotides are TGTGCCAGCAGAAACGACAGGGGTGGGGAGACCCAGTACTTC.

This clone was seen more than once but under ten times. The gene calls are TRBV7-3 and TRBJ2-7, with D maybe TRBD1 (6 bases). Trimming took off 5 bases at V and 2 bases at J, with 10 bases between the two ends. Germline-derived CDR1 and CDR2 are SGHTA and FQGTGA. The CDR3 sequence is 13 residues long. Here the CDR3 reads CASSIGQPYEQYF. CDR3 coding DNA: TGTGCCAGCAGCATCGGACAGCCCTACGAGCAGTACTTC.

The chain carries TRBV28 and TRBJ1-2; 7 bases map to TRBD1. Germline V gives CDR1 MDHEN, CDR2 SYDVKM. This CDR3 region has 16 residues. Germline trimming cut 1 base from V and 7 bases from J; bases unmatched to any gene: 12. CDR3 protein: CASSLFGTESLSGYTF. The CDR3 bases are TGTGCCAGCAGTTTATTCGGGACAGAGAGTTTGTCTGGCTACACCTTC.

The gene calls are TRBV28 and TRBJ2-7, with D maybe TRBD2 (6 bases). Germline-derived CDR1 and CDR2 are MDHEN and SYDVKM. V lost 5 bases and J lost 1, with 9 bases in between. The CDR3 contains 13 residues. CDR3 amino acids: CASSDRGSYEQYF. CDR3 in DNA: TGTGCCAGCAGTGACCGGGGGTCCTACGAGCAGTACTTC.

The CDR3 spells CATSRDALSGEKLFF. CDR3 DNA sequence: TGTGCCACCAGCAGAGACGCCCTGTCGGGTGAAAAACTGTTTTTT. The J gene is TRBJ1-4, the V gene TRBV15, with no clear D. This CDR3 spans 15 amino acids. Germline V lookup: CDR1 LNHNV, CDR2 YYDKDF (reference sequence). The V gene lost 0 bases and the J gene lost 7 bases, with 12 bases spanning the gap. Based on the CDR3 plus reference TRBV15 and TRBJ1-4, the full variable domain is DAMVIQNPRYQVTQFGKPVTLSCSQTLNHNVMYWYQQKSSQAPKLLFHYYDKDFNNEADTPDNFQSRRPNTSFCFLDIRSPGLGDTAMYLCATSRDALSGEKLFFGSGTQLSVL.

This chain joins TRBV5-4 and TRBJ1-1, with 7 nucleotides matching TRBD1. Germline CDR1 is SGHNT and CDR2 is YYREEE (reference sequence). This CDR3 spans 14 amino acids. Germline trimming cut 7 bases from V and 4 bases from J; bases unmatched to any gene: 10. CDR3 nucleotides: TGTGCCAGCGGCTACAGGGGAAGCGGCACTGAAGCTTTCTTT. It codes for CASGYRGSGTEAFF.

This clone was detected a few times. CDR3 coding DNA: TGTGCCAGTAGTATGATTCTGTGGGGACAGGGTAGGCACGAGCAGTACTTC. This encodes CASSMILWGQGRHEQYF. This chain connects TRBV19 to TRBJ2-7; 9 bases align to TRBD1. The CDR3 length is 17 residues. V shed 3 bases, J shed 5 bases, and the junction held 14 bases outside the gene matches. Germline assignment: CDR1 LNHDA and CDR2 SQIVND (reference sequence).

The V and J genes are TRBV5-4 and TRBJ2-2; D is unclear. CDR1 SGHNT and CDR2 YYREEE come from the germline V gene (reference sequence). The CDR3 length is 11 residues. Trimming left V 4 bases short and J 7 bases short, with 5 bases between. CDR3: CASSAVGELFF. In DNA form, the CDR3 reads TGTGCCAGCAGCGCAGTCGGGGAGCTGTTTTTT.

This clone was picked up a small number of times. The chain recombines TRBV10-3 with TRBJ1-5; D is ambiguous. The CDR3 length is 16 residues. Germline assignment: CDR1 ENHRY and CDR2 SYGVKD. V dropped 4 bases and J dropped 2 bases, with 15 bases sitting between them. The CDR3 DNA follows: TGTGCCATCAGTGGGGTAAGGCAGGAGGGCAATCAGCCCCAGCATTTT. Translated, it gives CAISGVRQEGNQPQHF.